This passage covers 18 T cell receptor beta chains from one sample sequenced in a study of tumor and adjacent non-tumor tissue in lung cancer. Three rounds of nested PCR, following a modified ARM-PCR protocol, produced the TCRbeta library. TCRdb analysed the multiplex PCR reads with MiXCR anew, one entry per CDR3 protein. The sample shows some 70,000 distinct CDR3 sequences, about two thirds of them seen only once. The template was RNA from unsorted bulk tissue. The normal lung tissue was taken more than 3 cm from the tumor edge. The sample was distant non-tumor lung tissue. The receptors were sampled from a woman between 45 and 60 years old with non-small cell lung cancer.

This clonotype was detected a few times. A read error may be the cause here, since a much bigger clone is one base away. The chain combines TRBV7-2 with TRBJ2-7; the D is unclear. The CDR3 sequence is 13 residues long. V gave up 5 bases and J gave up 4 bases, with 12 bases separating them. Germline V gene data show CDR1 as SGHTA and CDR2 as FQGNSA. This CDR3 is CASSPTVSYEQYF. The CDR3 DNA follows: TGTGCCAGCAGCCCTACGGTTAGTTACGAGCAGTACTTC.

A word on this clonotype: The junction shows a germline mismatch at one end, possibly a read error. This chain connects TRBV5-1 to TRBJ1-1; 8 bases line up with TRBD1. This CDR3 has 15 amino acids. Germline V lookup: CDR1 SGHRS, CDR2 YFSETQ. CDR3 in amino acids: CTSSWTGTENTEAFF. CDR3 nucleotides: TGCACCAGCAGCTGGACAGGGACGGAAAACACTGAAGCTTTCTTT.

This clonotype was seen a handful of times. The chain has TRBV5-1 and TRBJ2-1; 10 positions match TRBD2. V shed 5 bases, J shed 4 bases, and the junction held 0 bases outside the gene matches. This CDR3 is built from 13 residues. Germline CDR1 reads SGHRS; CDR2 reads YFSETQ. This CDR3 reads CASRLAGYNEQFF. The CDR3, as DNA: TGCGCCAGCAGACTAGCGGGATACAATGAGCAGTTCTTC.

For this clonotype: The conserved phenylalanine or tryptophan is not found at the CDR3 terminus, so this likely reflects a read error. This rearrangement joins TRBV11-2 to TRBJ2-1; perhaps TRBD2 as D (5 bases). Germline CDR1 is SGHAT and CDR2 is FQNNGV. The CDR3 extends over 14 amino acids. The CDR3 reads CASSFIGKAGKQFL. In nucleotides, the CDR3 is TGTGCCAGTAGCTTTATCGGGAAGGCCGGTAAGCAGTTCTTA.

This clonotype came up many times. The CDR3, as DNA: TGTGCCAGCAGTGGCCGCGGGGGGAGCAATCAGCCCCAGCATTTT. This codes for CASSGRGGSNQPQHF. This chain links TRBV6-6 with TRBJ1-5; TRBD1 might be the D (5 bases). This CDR3 region has 15 residues. Germline-derived CDR1 and CDR2 are MNHNY and SVGAGI (reference sequence). Trimming left V 5 bases short and J 1 base short, with 12 bases between.

Comments on this clonotype: The junction departs from germline at one end; a sequencing error may be responsible. This chain uses TRBV28 with TRBJ2-7; D ambiguous. There are 13 residues in the CDR3. Germline CDR1 MDHEN, CDR2 SYDVKM. The CDR3 nucleotides read TGTGCCATCAGCAATCGAGTGTCCTACGAGGAGTACTTC. Translating gives CAISNRVSYEEYF.

This clonotype is a singleton in its sample. The missing conserved phenylalanine or tryptophan at the end of this CDR3 makes a read error likely. This chain uses TRBV20-1 with TRBJ1-2, with D uncertain. This CDR3 is built from 14 residues. Germline CDR1 is DFQATT and CDR2 is SNEGSKA (reference sequence). The ends were cut back, 5 bases at V and 0 bases at J, with 13 bases in the middle. The CDR3, as DNA: TGCAGTGCTGGAAACAGAGCAGCTAACTATGGCTACACCTTA. Encoded protein: CSAGNRAANYGYTL.

Turning to this clonotype: A read error is likely, as this CDR3 ends without the conserved phenylalanine or tryptophan. As DNA, the CDR3 is TGCAGCGTTGCGTTCAATAGCGAGAGGGTAGTGGAGACCCAGTACCTC. This gives the protein CSVAFNSERVVETQYL. This chain connects TRBV29-1 to TRBJ2-5, with D tentatively TRBD2 (5 bases). Germline V gene data show CDR1 as SQVTM and CDR2 as ANQGSEA. Trimming pared 4 bases from V and 5 bases from J, leaving 23 bases between. The CDR3 is 16 amino acids.

This clonotype was observed a single time. This may be a read error, as it is one base from a much larger clone. The V gene is TRBV12-3 or TRBV12-4, the J gene TRBJ1-5; D gene unclear. This CDR3 has 16 amino acids. Trimming cost V 6 bases and J 2 bases, with 17 bases left between them. The CDR3 DNA follows: TGTGCCAGCAGCAACGCTGGACTGGGTGGCAATCAGCCCCAGCATTTT. Translation gives CASSNAGLGGNQPQHF.

This clonotype has only one observation. Germline is not matched at one junction end, which may reflect a read error. V usage is TRBV20-1 and J usage is TRBJ1-6; D not resolved. Germline lookup yields CDR1 DFQATT and CDR2 SNEGSKA (reference sequence). This CDR3 region has 14 residues. The CDR3 loop is CSARDKDYSSPLHF. The CDR3 coding sequence is TGCAGTGCTAGAGACAAGGATTATAGTTCACCCCTCCACTTT.

The chain is built from TRBV11-2 and TRBJ2-3, with unresolved D. Trimming pared 0 bases from V and 12 bases from J, leaving 13 bases between. CDR3 size: 13 residues. Germline assignment: CDR1 SGHAT and CDR2 FQNNGV. For the CDR3, the DNA is TGTGCCAGCAGCTTAGATGTGACATGTACACAGTATTTT. Its protein is CASSLDVTCTQYF.

For this clonotype: At one boundary the junction diverges from the germline segment, which might be a read error. This chain joins TRBV11-1 and TRBJ1-1; D remains unclear. Germline CDR1 SGHAT, CDR2 FQDESV (reference sequence). The CDR3 has 14 amino acids. The CDR3 DNA reads TGTGCCAGCAGTTTGAATGAGTTGAACACTGAAGCATTCTTT. Translated: CASSLNELNTEAFF. Full variable domain (outside the CDR3, taken from reference TRBV11-1 and TRBJ1-1): EAEVAQSPRYKITEKSQAVAFWCDPISGHATLYWYRQILGQGPELLVQFQDESVVDDSQLPKDRFSAERLKGVDSTLKIQPAELGDSAMYLCASSLNELNTEAFFGQGTRLTVV.

As to this clonotype: At one end, the junction sequence differs from germline, possibly due to a read error. The chain joins TRBV24-1 to TRBJ2-1, with 11 bases fitting TRBD1. From germline, CDR1 is KGHDR and CDR2 SFDVKD. This CDR3 has 16 residues. CDR3 protein: CANSDLGTGGRNERFF. The CDR3 coding sequence is TGTGCCAACAGTGATTTAGGGACAGGGGGAAGGAATGAGCGGTTCTTC.

A remark on this clonotype: Since the CDR3 does not end with the conserved phenylalanine or tryptophan, this likely comes from a read error. This sequence joins TRBV2 and TRBJ2-1; tentatively, D is TRBD2 (6 bases). The CDR3 is made up of 14 amino acids. The V end was cut by 6 bases, the J end by 7 bases, with 16 bases between. Germline assignment: CDR1 SNHLY and CDR2 FYNNEI. CDR3 residues: CASRPGTEGNEQFL. The CDR3 DNA reads TGTGCCAGCAGACCCGGGACGGAGGGGAATGAGCAGTTCCTC.

The chain has TRBV30 and TRBJ1-2; 8 nucleotides align to TRBD1. Germline trimming cut 0 bases from V and 4 bases from J; bases unmatched to any gene: 7. CDR3 length: 15 residues. The germline V gene has CDR1 GTSNPN and CDR2 SVGIG (reference sequence). DNA of the CDR3: TGTGCCTGGAGTGTACCAAGGACAGGGACCTATGGCTACACCTTC. Protein product: CAWSVPRTGTYGYTF.

On this clonotype itself: A much larger clone differs from this one at a single base, so this may be a read error. The chain carries TRBV5-5 and TRBJ1-5, with D maybe TRBD1 (5 bases). CDR3 size: 14 residues. The V end was cut by 0 bases, the J end by 10 bases, with 14 bases between. In germline, CDR1 is SGHKS, CDR2 YYEKEE (reference sequence). The CDR3 DNA is TGTGCCAGCAGCTTGGTGAGGGGAAGTCATCCCCAGCATTTT. This codes for CASSLVRGSHPQHF.

Worth noting for this clonotype: The CDR3 end shows no conserved phenylalanine or tryptophan, and so a read error is likely. The rearrangement links TRBV12-3 or TRBV12-4 to TRBJ1-5; the D is unclear. The length of the CDR3 is 13 residues. The CDR3, as DNA: TGTGCCAACAGTTTGGGTGGGGATCAGCCCCAGCATTCT. Translation gives CANSLGGDQPQHS.

Note on this clonotype: Since the CDR3 does not end with the conserved phenylalanine or tryptophan, this likely comes from a read error. The chain joins TRBV4-1 to TRBJ2-4, with D possibly matching TRBD2 (6 bases). This CDR3 comprises 20 residues. Germline CDR1 is MGHRA and CDR2 is YSYEKL. The CDR3 protein is CASSQEMWRDGSLAKNIQYL. Here the CDR3 DNA reads TGCGCCAGTAGCCAAGAGATGTGGCGGGACGGCTCCTTAGCCAAAAACATTCAGTACTTA.